This passage covers 14 T cell receptor beta chains from one sample sequenced in a study of shared clonotypes between healthy human individuals. Method: immunoSEQ multiplex PCR; TCRdb's copy keeps in-frame clones and lacks some. The data contain hundreds of thousands of clones, roughly 72% of them singletons. Source material: PBMCs. The receptors shown here come from a woman in her thirties or forties in good health. Some clones in this sample may be carry-over from other donors' samples.

V usage is TRBV19 and J usage is TRBJ1-5; D gene ambiguous. Trimming pared 6 bases from V and 9 bases from J, leaving 33 bases between. Germline V gives CDR1 LNHDA, CDR2 SQIVND (reference sequence). CDR3 length: 19 amino acids. The CDR3 here is CASRPGLSMPSVTGSPQHF. The CDR3 DNA reads TGTGCCAGTAGACCCGGGCTCTCAATGCCGTCGGTAACGGGGTCGCCCCAGCATTTT. The full variable domain, rest sourced from reference TRBV19 and TRBJ1-5, is DGGITQSPKYLFRKEGQNVTLSCEQNLNHDAMYWYRQDPGQGLRLIYYSQIVNDFQKGDIAEGYSVSREKKESFPLTVTSAQKNPTAFYLCASRPGLSMPSVTGSPQHFGDGTRLSIL.

The chain is built from TRBV25-1 and TRBJ2-1, with TRBD1 as a possible D gene (6 bases). V was clipped by 2 bases and J by 9 bases, with 23 bases between them. The germline CDR1 and CDR2 sequences are MGHDK and SYGVNS. CDR3 size: 17 residues. The CDR3 DNA follows: TGTGCCAGCAGTGAACTGATGAGGGAGAGCCGAGGGGGTGAGCAGTTCTTC. Its protein is CASSELMRESRGGEQFF.

Turning to this clone: Germline is not matched at one junction end, which may reflect a read error. This rearrangement joins TRBV7-7 to TRBJ2-5; 7 bases are shared with TRBD1. The CDR3 has 15 amino acids. Germline loops: CDR1 SSHAT, CDR2 FNYEAQ (reference sequence). CDR3 in DNA: TGTGCTAGCAGCTTATTGCCAGGGGGTGGGGAGACCCAGTACTTC. Protein sequence: CASSLLPGGGETQYF.

V usage is TRBV11-2 and J usage is TRBJ2-1, with D perhaps TRBD2 (5 bases). Germline V lookup: CDR1 SGHAT, CDR2 FQNNGV. CDR3 length: 15 residues. V lost 5 bases to trimming and J lost 4 bases, with 15 bases between them. The CDR3 reads CASSLVSGPYNEQFF. The CDR3, as DNA: TGTGCCAGCAGCCTGGTGAGCGGTCCTTACAATGAGCAGTTCTTC.

This clone was seen a single time. DNA of the CDR3: TGCGCCAGCAGCGTAGGACTAGCGGGAAACGACGAGCAGTACTTC. It translates to CASSVGLAGNDEQYF. This rearrangement joins TRBV5-1 to TRBJ2-7; 12 bases are shared with TRBD2. This CDR3 contains 15 residues. Per germline, CDR1 SGHRS and CDR2 YFSETQ. Trimming took 4 bases from V and 5 from J; bases not matched to a gene: 7.

This clone has more than one count but fewer than ten. DNA of the CDR3: TGCAGTGCCCAGAGGAACACTGAAGCTTTCTTT. Its protein is CSAQRNTEAFF. The rearrangement links TRBV20-1 to TRBJ1-1; D uncertain. The CDR3 is 11 residues long. V lost 6 bases, J lost 1 base, and 6 bases lay in between. The germline V gene has CDR1 DFQATT and CDR2 SNEGSKA (reference sequence).

V is TRBV18 and J is TRBJ2-2, with 11 bases that match TRBD2. Germline trimming cut 5 bases from V and 6 bases from J; bases unmatched to any gene: 8. The CDR3 runs 16 residues. CDR1 and CDR2 from the germline V gene are KGHSH and LQKENI. CDR3 bases: TGTGCCAGCTCAACACGACTAGCGGGAACCTCCGGGGAGCTGTTTTTT. This codes for CASSTRLAGTSGELFF. Together with reference TRBV18 and TRBJ2-2, the CDR3 gives the full variable domain: NAGVMQNPRHLVRRRGQEARLRCSPMKGHSHVYWYRQLPEEGLKFMVYLQKENIIDESGMPKERFSAEFPKEGPSILRIQQVVRGDSAAYFCASSTRLAGTSGELFFGEGSRLTVL.

This clone was detected ten times or more. The rearrangement joins TRBV2 to TRBJ2-7; TRBD2 might be the D (6 bases). V shed 7 bases and J shed 3 bases, with 16 bases lying between them. Germline V gene data show CDR1 as SNHLY and CDR2 as FYNNEI. This CDR3 is built from 14 residues. CDR3: CASKRLERNYEQYF. DNA for the CDR3: TGTGCCAGCAAAAGACTAGAGCGGAACTACGAGCAGTACTTC.

This clone was counted between two and nine times. The genes are TRBV30 and TRBJ1-5; D might be TRBD1 (5 bases). The CDR3 has 15 residues. Germline assignment: CDR1 GTSNPN and CDR2 SVGIG (reference sequence). V shed 5 bases and J shed 7 bases, with 21 bases lying between them. The CDR3 DNA is TGTGCCTGGTCGCGATCCGCGGGGGTTCGACAGCCCCAGCATTTT. This translates into CAWSRSAGVRQPQHF.

V is TRBV15 and J is TRBJ2-5, with TRBD1 as a possible D gene (5 bases). V was cut by 0 bases and J by 3 bases, with 11 bases left in between. Germline V gene lookup returns CDR1 LNHNV and CDR2 YYDKDF (reference sequence). The CDR3 is 15 residues long. CDR3 sequence: CATSRDTRQKETQYF. The CDR3 DNA follows: TGTGCCACCAGCAGAGATACACGACAGAAAGAGACCCAGTACTTC. Variable domain in full (rest from reference TRBV15 and TRBJ2-5): DAMVIQNPRYQVTQFGKPVTLSCSQTLNHNVMYWYQQKSSQAPKLLFHYYDKDFNNEADTPDNFQSRRPNTSFCFLDIRSPGLGDTAMYLCATSRDTRQKETQYFGPGTRLLVL.

As to this clone: A far larger clone is one base from this, pointing to a likely read error. The chain links TRBV4-3 to TRBJ2-5, with 8 bases that match TRBD1. Per the germline V gene, CDR1 is LGHNA and CDR2 is YSLEER. CDR3 length: 16 residues. For the CDR3, the DNA is TGCGCCGGCAGCCAAGAAGCCGGGACAGGCGGTGAGACCCAGTACTTC. Encoded protein: CAGSQEAGTGGETQYF.

The rearrangement uses TRBV7-9 and TRBJ2-3, with 12 bases lining up with TRBD2. CDR3 length: 19 residues. Germline lookup yields CDR1 SEHNR and CDR2 FQNEAQ (reference sequence). The V gene end was trimmed by 1 base and the J gene end by 0 bases; junction bases not matched to a gene: 8. The CDR3 coding sequence is TGTGCCAGCAGCTTAGGGGGTTTCGGACTAGCGGGAAGCACAGATACGCAGTATTTT. It translates to CASSLGGFGLAGSTDTQYF.

A word on this clone: Other DNA sequences in this specimen translate into the identical CDR3. V gene TRBV5-1 combines with J gene TRBJ1-1; 8 nucleotides agree with TRBD1. The CDR3 consists of 14 residues. Germline-derived CDR1 and CDR2 are SGHRS and YFSETQ. The V gene end was trimmed by 4 bases and the J gene end by 1 base; junction bases not matched to a gene: 3. The CDR3 sequence: CASSVDRGNTEAFF. The CDR3 coding sequence is TGCGCCAGCAGCGTCGACAGGGGGAACACTGAAGCTTTCTTT.

The chain has TRBV7-8 and TRBJ2-7; D gene uncertain. The CDR3 covers 14 residues. The V gene's germline CDR1 is SGHVS and CDR2 FQNEAQ. The V end lost 5 bases, the J end lost 7 bases, and 18 bases lay between the germline ends. CDR3 bases: TGTGCCAGCAGCCGTCAGACCCTATGGGATGAGCAGTACTTC. Protein: CASSRQTLWDEQYF. Based on the CDR3 plus reference TRBV7-8 and TRBJ2-7, the full variable domain is GAGVSQSPRYKVAKRGQDVALRCDPISGHVSLFWYQQALGQGPEFLTYFQNEAQLDKSGLPSDRFFAERPEGSVSTLKIQRTQQEDSAVYLCASSRQTLWDEQYFGPGTRLTVT.